These T cell receptor beta chains were read from a single sample in a study of Graves' ophthalmopathy and Graves' hyperthyroidism. Each CDR3 protein gets one entry after TCRdb re-called the multiplex PCR reads with MiXCR. This sample has over 500,000 distinct CDR3 sequences, with 20% to 25% found just once. Sequences were obtained from peripheral blood. The receptors come from a young woman with stable Graves' hyperthyroidism. Some clones in this sample may be carry-over from other donors' samples. The CDR3 runs from the conserved cysteine through the conserved F or W. D genes are given only for firm matches. Expanded clones are given a class, and other clones once, few, many or no size at all.

D gene,clone size,V gene,J gene,CDR3 DNA,CDR3 protein
NA,many,TRBV11-2,TRBJ2-5,TGTGCCAGCAGCTACATGGGAGAGACCCAGTACTTC,CASSYMGETQYF
NA,NA,TRBV15,TRBJ2-4,TGTGCCACCAGCAGGAAAAACACAGGCGCGAGAGTCTACTTC,CATSRKNTGARVYF
NA,many,TRBV7-6,TRBJ1-2,TGTGCCAGCAGCGAAGGACCGGGCAGGAGATACAACTATGGCTACACCTTC,CASSEGPGRRYNYGYTF
NA,many,TRBV7-2,TRBJ2-2,TGTGCCAGCACCTTTGGGGCAGGGATCACCGGGGAGCTGTTTTTT,CASTFGAGITGELFF
NA,many,TRBV7-2,TRBJ1-3,TGTGCCAGCAGCTGGAAGACTTCCTCTGGAAACACCATATATTTT,CASSWKTSSGNTIYF
TRBD1,many,TRBV27,TRBJ2-7,TGTGCCAGCAGTTCTACGACAGGGCACTACTCCTACGAGCAGTACTTC,CASSSTTGHYSYEQYF
TRBD2,NA,TRBV12-3/TRBV12-4,TRBJ2-1,TGTGCCAGCAGACTAGCGGGAGGGCTCTTAAATAATGAGCAGTTCTTC,CASRLAGGLLNNEQFF
TRBD1,NA,TRBV12-3/TRBV12-4,TRBJ1-2,TGTGCCAGCAGCCACCTCAGGGGGGAATCCTATAGCTACACCTTC,CASSHLRGESYSYTF
NA,many,TRBV20-1,TRBJ2-7,TGCAGTGCTATTGGGGTATCCTACGAGCAGTACTTC,CSAIGVSYEQYF
NA,NA,TRBV6-1,TRBJ2-6,TGTGCCAGCAGTGAACCGGGGAGGAGGGCCAACGTCCTGACTTTC,CASSEPGRRANVLTF
NA,many,TRBV19,TRBJ2-6,TGTGCCAGTAGTCGGGGGAGCGCAAGCTCTGGGGCCAACGTCCTGACTTTC,CASSRGSASSGANVLTF
NA,many,TRBV11-1,TRBJ1-1,TGTGCCAGCAGCCGTAGGGAGGGTTTCACTGAAGCTTTCTTT,CASSRREGFTEAFF
NA,once,TRBV6-2/TRBV6-3,TRBJ2-7,TGTGCCAGCAGTTACTCTGGTGGATCGATCTACGAGCAGTACTTC,CASSYSGGSIYEQYF